This T cell receptor (beta chain) was recovered during a study of shared clonotypes between healthy human individuals. Study overall: Each donor's CD4 naive and CD4 memory cells filled three plates apiece, CD8 naive two, and CD8 memory one. Points from the study as a whole: Sharing across a handful of donors was seen in around 5% of naive CD4 clonotypes. Incompleteness in sorted-subset sequencing, despite large depth, was shown by rarefaction. The donor pool, a small one, limited the genetic and exposure-history diversity represented.

The CDR3 covers 14 residues. From germline, CDR1 is SNHLY and CDR2 FYNNEI. Between the trimmed V and J ends, which lost 8 bases and 0 bases, there was a span of 10 bases. About this clone: No antigen is known for it.

Profiled with immunoSEQ multiplex PCR; TCRdb holds only in-frame clones, not every one. Among hundreds of thousands of clones listed, about 74% were seen once. Sequenced: memory CD4+ T cells sorted from blood. Specified subset: CD45RA-negative fraction. This receptor was taken from a woman aged 25 to 39 in good health. The V call is TRBV2, the J call TRBJ2-2; D not resolved. This CDR3 reads CASQAESNTGELFF. CDR3 DNA sequence: TGTGCCAGCCAGGCGGAATCGAACACCGGGGAGCTGTTTTTT.